Detailed here is one T cell receptor beta chain. These data belong to a study of blood T cell repertoires in COVID-19. Study as a whole: The analysed material was cDNA or gDNA that came from T cells, B-cell-depleted T cells, or PBMCs.

Germline trimming cut 1 base from V and 1 base from J; bases unmatched to any gene: 7. This CDR3 has 17 residues. Germline V CDR1 and CDR2: MGHDK, SYGVNS. Participants were aged roughly 18 to 90 years, lived in about two dozen US areas, and enrolled virtually. Participants reported their clinical history, and cohort assignment relied on those reports. In the source study's methods: Reference gene primer amplification gave estimated nucleated cell counts. Profiling relied on immunoSEQ multiplex PCR, and the TCRdb table lists in-frame clones only, not all of them. From that table come the V and J calls and clone size; the DNA was used to work out D and trimming. The repertoire includes about 470,000 clones, about nine tenths of them detected once, and about 0.75% sits in the top ten.

The sample comprised PBMCs or T cells enriched from blood (not recorded which). This TCR came from a woman aged 18-35 years who had recovered from COVID-19. The V call is TRBV25-1, the J call TRBJ2-3, with 8 bases matching TRBD2. The CDR3 DNA follows: TGTGCCAGCAGTGAATCGGCTAGCGGGTATCGCACAGATACGCAGTATTTT. This encodes CASSESASGYRTDTQYF.